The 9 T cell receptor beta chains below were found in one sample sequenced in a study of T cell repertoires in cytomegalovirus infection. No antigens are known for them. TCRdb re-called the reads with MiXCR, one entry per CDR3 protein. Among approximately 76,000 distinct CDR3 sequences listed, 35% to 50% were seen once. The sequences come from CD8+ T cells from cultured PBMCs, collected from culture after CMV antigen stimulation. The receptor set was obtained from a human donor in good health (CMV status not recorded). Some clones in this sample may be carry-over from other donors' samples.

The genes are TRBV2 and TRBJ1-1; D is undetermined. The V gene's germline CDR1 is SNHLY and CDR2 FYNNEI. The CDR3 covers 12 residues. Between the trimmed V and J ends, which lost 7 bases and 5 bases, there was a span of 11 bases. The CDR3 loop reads CASISSRTEAFF. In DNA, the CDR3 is TGTGCCAGCATTTCGTCTCGGACTGAAGCTTTCTTT.

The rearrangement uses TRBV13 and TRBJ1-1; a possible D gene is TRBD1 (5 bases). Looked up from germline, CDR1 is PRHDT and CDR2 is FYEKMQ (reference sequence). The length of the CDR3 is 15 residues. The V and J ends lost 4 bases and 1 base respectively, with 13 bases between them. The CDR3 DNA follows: TGTGCCAGCAGCTCCAGGGACCGCGCGAACACTGAAGCTTTCTTT. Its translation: CASSSRDRANTEAFF. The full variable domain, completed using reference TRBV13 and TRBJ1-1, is AAGVIQSPRHLIKEKRETATLKCYPIPRHDTVYWYQQGPGQDPQFLISFYEKMQSDKGSIPDRFSAQQFSDYHSELNMSSLELGDSALYFCASSSRDRANTEAFFGQGTRLTVV.

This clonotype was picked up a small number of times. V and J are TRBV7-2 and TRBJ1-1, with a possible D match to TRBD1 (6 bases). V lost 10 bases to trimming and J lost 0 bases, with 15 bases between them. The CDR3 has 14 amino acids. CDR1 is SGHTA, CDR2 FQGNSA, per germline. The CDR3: CATKGGLMNTEAFF. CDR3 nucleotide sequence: TGTGCCACCAAGGGGGGGCTTATGAACACTGAAGCTTTCTTT.

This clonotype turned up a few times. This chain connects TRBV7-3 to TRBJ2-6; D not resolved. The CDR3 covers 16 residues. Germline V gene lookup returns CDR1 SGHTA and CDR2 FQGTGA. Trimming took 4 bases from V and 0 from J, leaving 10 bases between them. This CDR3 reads CASSSRRVSGANVLTF. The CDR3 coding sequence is TGTGCCAGCAGCTCTCGACGGGTCTCTGGGGCCAACGTCCTGACTTTC.

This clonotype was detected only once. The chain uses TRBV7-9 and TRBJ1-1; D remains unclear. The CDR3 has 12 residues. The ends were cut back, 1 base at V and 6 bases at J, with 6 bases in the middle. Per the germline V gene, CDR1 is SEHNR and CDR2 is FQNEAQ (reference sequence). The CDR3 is CASSLGRAEAFF. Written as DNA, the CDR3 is TGTGCCAGCAGCTTAGGAAGGGCTGAAGCTTTCTTT.

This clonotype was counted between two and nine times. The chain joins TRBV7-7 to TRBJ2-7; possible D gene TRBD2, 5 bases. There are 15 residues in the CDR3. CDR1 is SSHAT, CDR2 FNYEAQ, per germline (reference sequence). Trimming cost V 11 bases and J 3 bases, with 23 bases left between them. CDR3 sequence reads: CAALRAGPLVYEQYF. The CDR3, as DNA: TGTGCCGCGCTGAGGGCCGGGCCCTTAGTCTACGAGCAGTACTTC.

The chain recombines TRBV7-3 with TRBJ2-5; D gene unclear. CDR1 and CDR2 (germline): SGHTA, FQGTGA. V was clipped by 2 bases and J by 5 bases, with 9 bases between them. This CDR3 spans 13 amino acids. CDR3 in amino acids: CASSLARTETQYF. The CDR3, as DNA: TGTGCCAGCAGCTTAGCACGTACGGAGACCCAGTACTTC. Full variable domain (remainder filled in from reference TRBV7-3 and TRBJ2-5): GAGVSQTPSNKVTEKGKYVELRCDPISGHTALYWYRQSLGQGPEFLIYFQGTGAADDSGLPNDRFFAVRPEGSVSTLKIQRTERGDSAVYLCASSLARTETQYFGPGTRLLVL.

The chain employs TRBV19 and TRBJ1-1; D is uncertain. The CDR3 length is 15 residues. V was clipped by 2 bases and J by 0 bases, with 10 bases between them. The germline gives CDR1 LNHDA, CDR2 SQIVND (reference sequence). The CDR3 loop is CASSISAELNTEAFF. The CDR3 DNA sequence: TGTGCCAGTAGTATATCCGCAGAGCTGAACACTGAAGCTTTCTTT. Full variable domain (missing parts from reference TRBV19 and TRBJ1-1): DGGITQSPKYLFRKEGQNVTLSCEQNLNHDAMYWYRQDPGQGLRLIYYSQIVNDFQKGDIAEGYSVSREKKESFPLTVTSAQKNPTAFYLCASSISAELNTEAFFGQGTRLTVV.

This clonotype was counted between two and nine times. This CDR3 is CASADRPRDSLKNTGELFF. As DNA, the CDR3 is TGTGCTAGTGCCGACCGACCCCGGGACAGCCTCAAGAACACCGGGGAGCTGTTTTTT. The chain recombines TRBV12-5 with TRBJ2-2; TRBD1 matches 7 bases. Germline assignment: CDR1 LGHNT and CDR2 FRNRAP. The CDR3 loop spans 19 amino acids. The V segment lost 7 bases and the J segment 1 base; nucleotides outside the gene matches: 18.